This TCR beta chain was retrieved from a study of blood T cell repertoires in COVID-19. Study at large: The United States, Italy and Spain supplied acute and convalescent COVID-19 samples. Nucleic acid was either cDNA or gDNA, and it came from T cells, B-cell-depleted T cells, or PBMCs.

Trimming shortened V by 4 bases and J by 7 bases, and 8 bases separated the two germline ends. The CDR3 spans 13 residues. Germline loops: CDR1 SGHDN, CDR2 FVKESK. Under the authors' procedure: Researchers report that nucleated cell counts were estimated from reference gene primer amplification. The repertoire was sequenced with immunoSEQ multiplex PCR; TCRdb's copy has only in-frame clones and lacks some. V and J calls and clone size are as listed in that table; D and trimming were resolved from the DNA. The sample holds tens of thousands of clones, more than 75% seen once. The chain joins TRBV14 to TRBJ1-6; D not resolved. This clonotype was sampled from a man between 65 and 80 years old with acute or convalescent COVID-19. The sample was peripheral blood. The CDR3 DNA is TGTGCCAGCAGCCGAATAGAGAATTCACCCCTCCACTTT. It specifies CASSRIENSPLHF.